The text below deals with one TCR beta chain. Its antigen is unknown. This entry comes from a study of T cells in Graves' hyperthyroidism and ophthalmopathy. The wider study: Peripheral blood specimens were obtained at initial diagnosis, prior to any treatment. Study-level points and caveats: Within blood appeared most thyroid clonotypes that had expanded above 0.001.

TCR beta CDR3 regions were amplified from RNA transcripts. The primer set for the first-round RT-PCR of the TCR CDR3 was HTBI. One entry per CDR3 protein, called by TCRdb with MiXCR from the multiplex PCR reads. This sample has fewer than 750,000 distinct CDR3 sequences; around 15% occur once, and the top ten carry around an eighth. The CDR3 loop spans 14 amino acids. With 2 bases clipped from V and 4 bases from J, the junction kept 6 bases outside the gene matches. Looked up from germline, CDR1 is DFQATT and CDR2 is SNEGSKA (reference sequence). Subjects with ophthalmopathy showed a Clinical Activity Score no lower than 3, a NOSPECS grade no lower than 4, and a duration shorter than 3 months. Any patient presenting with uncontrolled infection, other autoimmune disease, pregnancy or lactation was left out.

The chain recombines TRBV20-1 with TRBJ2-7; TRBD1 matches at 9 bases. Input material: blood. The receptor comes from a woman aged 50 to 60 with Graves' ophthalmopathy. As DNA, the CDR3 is TGCAGTGCTAGACGCTGGGGACAGGGATACGAGCAGTACTTC. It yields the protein CSARRWGQGYEQYF.